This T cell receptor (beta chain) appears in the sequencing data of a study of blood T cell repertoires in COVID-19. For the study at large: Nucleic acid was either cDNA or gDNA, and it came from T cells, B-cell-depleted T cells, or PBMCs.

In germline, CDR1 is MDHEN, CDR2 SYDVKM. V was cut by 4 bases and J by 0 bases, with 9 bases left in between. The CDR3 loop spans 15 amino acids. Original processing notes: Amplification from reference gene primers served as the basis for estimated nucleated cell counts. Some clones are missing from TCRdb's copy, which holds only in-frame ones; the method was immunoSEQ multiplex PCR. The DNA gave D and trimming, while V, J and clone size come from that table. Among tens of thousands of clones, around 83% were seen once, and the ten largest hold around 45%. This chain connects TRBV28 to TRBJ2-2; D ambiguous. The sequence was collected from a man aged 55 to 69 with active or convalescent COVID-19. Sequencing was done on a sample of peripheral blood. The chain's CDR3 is CASSSSGSNTGELFF. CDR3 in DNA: TGTGCCAGCAGTTCGTCGGGTTCGAACACCGGGGAGCTGTTTTTT.